This TCR beta chain was identified during a study of blood T cell dynamics during melanoma immunotherapy. Each bulk PBMC sample had about 330 ng DNA loaded. The data were produced by immunoSEQ multiplex PCR, yet TCRdb's version contains in-frame clones alone and is incomplete. The table has about 22,000 clones, about nine tenths seen once. The time point here: pre-treatment baseline. Apart from two fast progressors, RECIST 1.1 response was judged 12 weeks post-infusion. This TCR derives from a human donor with melanoma. The sample was blood, taken from a patient treated with checkpoint blockade.

The CDR3 region has the DNA TGCGCCAGCAGCGTAAGCAGCAGCACAGATACGCAGTATTTT. Amino acids: CASSVSSSTDTQYF. The chain is built from TRBV10-1 and TRBJ2-3; D gene ambiguous. Deletions cut 6 bases from V and 0 bases from J, with 10 bases between. This CDR3 is 14 amino acids long. Germline assignment: CDR1 WNHNN and CDR2 SYGVQD (reference sequence).